This paragraph reports one T cell receptor (beta chain). Its matching antigen is unknown. This entry comes from a study of beta chain features in type 1 diabetes. Study results and caveats: Comparison showed that naive, central memory and Treg TCRB repertoires appeared more similar among patients than among healthy donors.

A single heparinised draw of roughly 100 mL on average was taken per donor. Sorted populations were all over 95% pure. Every bit of the isolated RNA underwent reverse transcription, so sequencing read expressed TCRB transcripts. Clones were read by immunoSEQ multiplex PCR, and TCRdb kept only the in-frame ones, dropping some. The sample holds about 620,000 clones, roughly a sixth seen once. CDR3 length equals 15 residues. Germline V gene sequence: CDR1 MNHEY, CDR2 SVGAGI. V shed 2 bases, J shed 0 bases, and the junction held 2 bases outside the gene matches. The chain joins TRBV6-5 to TRBJ2-3; TRBD1 matches at 7 bases. Source material: naive CD4+ T cells from blood. This TCR was recovered from a man aged 18 to 30 in good health. Here the CDR3 reads CASSYRDRSTDTQYF. In DNA form, the CDR3 reads TGTGCCAGCAGTTACCGGGACAGAAGCACAGATACGCAGTATTTT.